The 28 T cell receptor beta chains in this list originate from one sample, sequenced in a study of OX40 agonist ivuxolimab in advanced cancers. TCRdb keeps only in-frame clones here, not all; method: immunoSEQ multiplex PCR. The table has about 48,000 clones, 80% to 90% seen once; the top ten hold around a tenth. The sequencing here drew on CD4+ or CD8+ T cells sorted from blood, taken in a trial of the OX40 agonist ivuxolimab. These receptors all come from an adult with an advanced solid tumor such as melanoma, head and neck, liver or kidney cancer.

The chain links TRBV7-9 to TRBJ1-1; 7 bases line up with TRBD1. The J segment lost 1 base and the V segment lost 4 bases, leaving 3 bases of the junction unmatched. Germline CDR1 SEHNR, CDR2 FQNEAQ (reference sequence). The CDR3 has 14 residues. CDR3 coding DNA: TGTGCCAGCAGCTCCAGGACAGGGAACACTGAAGCTTTCTTT. Amino acid sequence: CASSSRTGNTEAFF.

The chain uses TRBV19 and TRBJ2-2; 8 bases fit TRBD1. The germline V gene has CDR1 LNHDA and CDR2 SQIVND (reference sequence). The trim removed 7 bases at V and 6 bases at J, leaving 13 bases unmatched. The CDR3 length is 16 residues. The CDR3 DNA reads TGTGCCAGTATAAGCAGCCAGGGGGCTATACCCGGGGAGCTGTTTTTT. Protein: CASISSQGAIPGELFF.

The chain combines TRBV6-5 with TRBJ2-3; D is undetermined. V was pared by 8 bases and J by 5 bases, with 8 bases between. The CDR3 sequence is 11 residues long. Germline V lookup: CDR1 MNHEY, CDR2 SVGAGI. CDR3 region: CASRAGDTQYF. The DNA for the CDR3 is TGTGCCAGCCGGGCTGGAGATACGCAGTATTTT.

The chain couples TRBV7-2 to TRBJ2-3; D remains ambiguous. CDR1 and CDR2 (germline): SGHTA, FQGNSA. The V gene lost 1 base and the J gene lost 0 bases, with 11 bases spanning the gap. CDR3 length equals 16 residues. The CDR3 DNA reads TGTGCCAGCAGCTTAGGTGTAATAGTCAGCACAGATACGCAGTATTTT. Translating it yields CASSLGVIVSTDTQYF.

V gene TRBV5-1 combines with J gene TRBJ1-2; no reliable D call. The ends were cut back, 0 bases at V and 6 bases at J, with 12 bases in the middle. This CDR3 is built from 14 residues. Germline values: CDR1 SGHRS, CDR2 YFSETQ. The CDR3: CASSLAMVADGYTF. The DNA for the CDR3 is TGCGCCAGCAGCTTGGCCATGGTGGCTGATGGCTACACCTTC.

The V call is TRBV5-4, the J call TRBJ1-3; D is unresolved. V lost 3 bases to trimming and J lost 0 bases, with 7 bases between them. CDR1 is SGHNT, CDR2 YYREEE, per germline (reference sequence). The CDR3 runs to 14 residues. The CDR3 coding sequence is TGTGCCAGCAGCTCGGCGGTCTCTGGAAACACCATATATTTT. It encodes CASSSAVSGNTIYF.

The chain couples TRBV7-6 to TRBJ1-3; the D gene is possibly TRBD1 (6 bases). V lost 1 base, J lost 4 bases, and 11 bases lay in between. CDR3 size: 15 residues. Germline values: CDR1 SGHVS, CDR2 FNYEAQ. CDR3 loop: CASSLVQGLGNTIYF. In DNA, the CDR3 is TGTGCCAGCAGCTTAGTACAGGGCCTCGGAAACACCATATATTTT.

The V gene is TRBV6-1, the J gene TRBJ1-1; 11 positions agree with TRBD1. This CDR3 comprises 15 residues. With 3 bases clipped from V and 3 bases from J, the junction kept 3 bases outside the gene matches. The germline CDR1 and CDR2 sequences are MNHNS and SASEGT. CDR3 coding DNA: TGTGCCAGCAGTGATGGACAGGGGGCCTACACTGAAGCTTTCTTT. It specifies CASSDGQGAYTEAFF.

The chain carries TRBV9 and TRBJ2-7; maybe TRBD2 (5 bases). V shed 0 bases and J shed 1 base, with 11 bases lying between them. The CDR3 is 15 amino acids. Looked up from germline, CDR1 is SGDLS and CDR2 is YYNGEE. DNA for the CDR3: TGTGCCAGCAGCGTAGAAAGCGGAAAGTCCTACGAGCAGTACTTC. Amino acids: CASSVESGKSYEQYF.

This clone was observed a few times. V and J are TRBV5-8 and TRBJ2-5; tentatively, D is TRBD1 (6 bases). The length of the CDR3 is 16 residues. Germline CDR1 is SGHTS and CDR2 is YDEGEE. Trimming left V 3 bases short and J 2 bases short, with 17 bases between. In DNA form, the CDR3 reads TGTGCCAGCAGCTCCTTCGCTGTAGGGACACAAGAGACCCAGTACTTC. Translation: CASSSFAVGTQETQYF.

This clone was found once. This chain connects TRBV5-5 to TRBJ2-7; D possibly matches TRBD1 or TRBD2 (5 bases each). Trimming took off 3 bases at V and 2 bases at J, with 12 bases between the two ends. Germline CDR1 SGHKS, CDR2 YYEKEE (reference sequence). The CDR3 extends over 14 amino acids. In DNA, the CDR3 is TGTGCCAGCAGCTGGGGGTCAGGGACCTACGAGCAGTACTTC. Its translation: CASSWGSGTYEQYF.

The chain is built from TRBV7-3 and TRBJ1-1, with 9 bases identical to TRBD1. CDR1 and CDR2 (germline): SGHTA, FQGTGA. J was trimmed by 5 bases and V by 2 bases; bases with no gene match: 6. This CDR3 region has 15 residues. In DNA form, the CDR3 reads TGTGCCAGCAGCTTATCGACAGGGGGATGGACTGAAGCTTTCTTT. Protein: CASSLSTGGWTEAFF. Full variable domain (rest looked up from reference TRBV7-3 and TRBJ1-1): GAGVSQTPSNKVTEKGKYVELRCDPISGHTALYWYRQSLGQGPEFLIYFQGTGAADDSGLPNDRFFAVRPEGSVSTLKIQRTERGDSAVYLCASSLSTGGWTEAFFGQGTRLTVV.

The CDR3 nucleotides read TGTGCCAGCAGTCCATGGGACAGCCCGCTACCGCAGTATTTT. The encoded protein is CASSPWDSPLPQYF. The chain links TRBV27 to TRBJ2-3, with 7 bases fitting TRBD1. V dropped 5 bases and J dropped 10; count of bases not matched to a gene: 12. Germline values: CDR1 MNHEY, CDR2 SMNVEV (reference sequence). CDR3 length: 14 residues.

The V call is TRBV7-2, the J call TRBJ2-5; D may be TRBD2 (7 bases). Germline CDR1 reads SGHTA; CDR2 reads FQGNSA. The CDR3 runs 14 residues. Trimming shortened V by 1 base and J by 5 bases, and 11 bases separated the two germline ends. Written as DNA, the CDR3 is TGTGCCAGCAGCTTAGTAGGGGGGGCGGAGACCCAGTACTTC. Translation gives CASSLVGGAETQYF.

This sequence joins TRBV12-5 and TRBJ2-2; 7 bases map to TRBD1. The V gene's germline CDR1 is LGHNT and CDR2 FRNRAP. With 1 base clipped from V and 0 bases from J, the junction kept 8 bases outside the gene matches. CDR3 length: 18 amino acids. For the CDR3, the DNA is TGTGCTAGTGGTTTGGATACGGGACAGACCTCGAACACCGGGGAGCTGTTTTTT. Protein: CASGLDTGQTSNTGELFF.

The chain links TRBV5-6 to TRBJ1-1; a possible D gene is TRBD1 (5 bases). V dropped 4 bases and J dropped 6 bases, with 22 bases sitting between them. The CDR3 length is 16 residues. Germline V gene data show CDR1 as SGHDT and CDR2 as YYEEEE. The CDR3 bases are TGTGCCAGCAGCCTCACGTGGGTCGGGGGATTCGCTGAAGCTTTCTTT. Protein sequence: CASSLTWVGGFAEAFF.

This sequence joins TRBV19 and TRBJ2-3; 14 positions match TRBD2. J was trimmed by 4 bases and V by 7 bases; bases with no gene match: 4. Germline assignment: CDR1 LNHDA and CDR2 SQIVND (reference sequence). This CDR3 is built from 15 residues. The CDR3 reads CASKPGLAGADTQYF. In nucleotides, the CDR3 is TGTGCCAGTAAGCCGGGACTAGCGGGAGCAGATACGCAGTATTTT.

A note on this clone: This clone may be a read error of a much larger clone one base away. The chain uses TRBV7-7 and TRBJ2-1; D uncertain. V lost 3 bases to trimming and J lost 6 bases, with 15 bases between them. The V gene's germline CDR1 is SSHAT and CDR2 FNYEAQ (reference sequence). This CDR3 contains 15 residues. The CDR3 DNA follows: TGTGCCAGCAGCTTGTTCAGAGGTAGCTTCAATGAGCAGTTCTTC. It yields the protein CASSLFRGSFNEQFF.

The chain couples TRBV5-1 to TRBJ2-3, with TRBD2 matching 12 bases. The CDR3 spans 15 residues. Germline V gene sequence: CDR1 SGHRS, CDR2 YFSETQ. V trimming: 0 bases; J trimming: 6 bases; junction bases outside the gene matches: 2. As DNA, the CDR3 is TGCGCCAGCAGCTTGGGGCTAGCGGGAGGGGATACGCAGTATTTT. Its translation is CASSLGLAGGDTQYF.

This clone was observed once. The chain employs TRBV7-3 and TRBJ1-1; no clear D gene. V gave up 8 bases and J gave up 0 bases, with 10 bases separating them. The CDR3 has 13 residues. Germline V gives CDR1 SGHTA, CDR2 FQGTGA. The CDR3 coding sequence is TGTGCCAGCCGACGAAATTTGAACACTGAAGCTTTCTTT. Its protein product is CASRRNLNTEAFF. The full variable domain, with the rest looked up from reference TRBV7-3 and TRBJ1-1, is GAGVSQTPSNKVTEKGKYVELRCDPISGHTALYWYRQSLGQGPEFLIYFQGTGAADDSGLPNDRFFAVRPEGSVSTLKIQRTERGDSAVYLCASRRNLNTEAFFGQGTRLTVV.

This clone was recorded once. The rearrangement links TRBV5-5 to TRBJ2-7, with D maybe TRBD2 (6 bases). Per germline, CDR1 SGHKS and CDR2 YYEKEE (reference sequence). The CDR3 spans 15 residues. Trimming left V 4 bases short and J 5 bases short, with 19 bases between. The CDR3 nucleotides are TGTGCCAGCAGCCCGGGACTCCTCCTCCTTGACGAGCAGTACTTC. Translating it yields CASSPGLLLLDEQYF.

J is TRBJ2-7 and V is TRBV13; D may correspond to TRBD1 or TRBD2 (5 bases each). The CDR3 covers 13 residues. CDR1 is PRHDT, CDR2 FYEKMQ, per germline (reference sequence). The V end lost 3 bases, the J end lost 5 bases, and 11 bases lay between the germline ends. In DNA, the CDR3 is TGTGCCAGCAGCTTCGAGGGGAAGGACGAGCAGTACTTC. Translated, it gives CASSFEGKDEQYF.

The V gene is TRBV7-9, the J gene TRBJ2-1; D may be TRBD2 (5 bases). This CDR3 spans 15 amino acids. V shed 4 bases and J shed 2 bases, with 12 bases lying between them. Germline V gene lookup returns CDR1 SEHNR and CDR2 FQNEAQ (reference sequence). CDR3 sequence: CASSSPRGTYNEQFF. The CDR3 DNA is TGTGCCAGCAGCTCTCCCCGGGGAACCTACAATGAGCAGTTCTTC.

This clone is a singleton in its sample. The chain links TRBV7-6 to TRBJ2-5; 9 bases map to TRBD1. Trimming took 3 bases from V and 4 from J; bases not matched to a gene: 15. CDR3 length equals 18 residues. Looked up from germline, CDR1 is SGHVS and CDR2 is FNYEAQ. The CDR3 DNA reads TGTGCCAGCAGCTTCGGACAGGGGAGCTCGCGGGATCTAGAGACCCAGTACTTC. Translated: CASSFGQGSSRDLETQYF.

This chain joins TRBV9 and TRBJ2-7; unclear D gene. The V gene lost 0 bases and the J gene lost 2 bases, with 9 bases spanning the gap. Germline CDR1 is SGDLS and CDR2 is YYNGEE. CDR3 length: 14 amino acids. CDR3 sequence reads: CASSVVSQTYEQYF. As DNA, the CDR3 is TGTGCCAGCAGCGTAGTCTCACAGACCTACGAGCAGTACTTC.

This clone was seen a few times. The gene calls are TRBV7-9 and TRBJ1-1; D unclear. V gave up 7 bases and J gave up 1 base, with 10 bases separating them. There are 13 residues in the CDR3. Germline assignment: CDR1 SEHNR and CDR2 FQNEAQ (reference sequence). The CDR3 sequence is CASKALSNTEAFF. The DNA for the CDR3 is TGTGCCAGCAAGGCACTCTCGAACACTGAAGCTTTCTTT.

The J gene is TRBJ2-2, the V gene TRBV4-3; 14 bases match TRBD2. This CDR3 comprises 19 residues. Germline assignment: CDR1 LGHNA and CDR2 YSLEER. J was trimmed by 2 bases and V by 0 bases; bases with no gene match: 5. The CDR3 DNA is TGCGCCAGCAGCCAAGAAGGGACTAGCGGGAGTGGCAACACCGGGGAGCTGTTTTTT. Its protein is CASSQEGTSGSGNTGELFF.

This clone was found once. The chain employs TRBV27 and TRBJ2-5, with 7 positions matching TRBD2. The CDR3 runs 16 residues. The V segment lost 5 bases and the J segment 0 bases; nucleotides outside the gene matches: 9. Germline assignment: CDR1 MNHEY and CDR2 SMNVEV (reference sequence). The CDR3 DNA follows: TGTGCCAGCAGTCCCCTAGCGGCCTTGTACCAAGAGACCCAGTACTTC. Translated: CASSPLAALYQETQYF.